The present T cell receptor beta chain was sequenced within a study of cytomegalovirus exposure and HLA in healthy donors. The overall study: Ancestry clustering placed 70% to 90% of roughly 410 genotyped donors in the Caucasian-associated cluster. General study points: Later analysis revealed greater clonal expansion in HLA-associated TCR beta chains than in equally common others. An analysis done earlier found most TCR beta V segments productive about 90% or about 30% of the time.

About this clone: Its matching antigen is unknown.

It was with 60 Vbeta and 13 Jbeta primers that the PCR ran. The authors' processing: Later analysis identified tens of millions of unique TCR beta chains, roughly 11 million shared. The table came from immunoSEQ multiplex PCR; TCRdb's copy has only in-frame clones and leaves some out. That table is the source of V, J and clone size, and D and trimming were worked out from the DNA. The sample lists about 170,000 clones; around 85% were seen once. CDR3 length equals 16 residues. V lost 5 bases and J lost 4, with 19 bases in between. From germline, CDR1 is SGHTA and CDR2 FQGNSA. The sample consisted of PBMCs. The sequence was collected from a male donor in good health and CMV-seronegative. V usage is TRBV7-2 and J usage is TRBJ2-3; perhaps TRBD2 as D (6 bases). The CDR3, as DNA: TGTGCCAGCAGCCCGGGGGTCAGAAGCAAAGCAGATACGCAGTATTTT. Translation gives CASSPGVRSKADTQYF.